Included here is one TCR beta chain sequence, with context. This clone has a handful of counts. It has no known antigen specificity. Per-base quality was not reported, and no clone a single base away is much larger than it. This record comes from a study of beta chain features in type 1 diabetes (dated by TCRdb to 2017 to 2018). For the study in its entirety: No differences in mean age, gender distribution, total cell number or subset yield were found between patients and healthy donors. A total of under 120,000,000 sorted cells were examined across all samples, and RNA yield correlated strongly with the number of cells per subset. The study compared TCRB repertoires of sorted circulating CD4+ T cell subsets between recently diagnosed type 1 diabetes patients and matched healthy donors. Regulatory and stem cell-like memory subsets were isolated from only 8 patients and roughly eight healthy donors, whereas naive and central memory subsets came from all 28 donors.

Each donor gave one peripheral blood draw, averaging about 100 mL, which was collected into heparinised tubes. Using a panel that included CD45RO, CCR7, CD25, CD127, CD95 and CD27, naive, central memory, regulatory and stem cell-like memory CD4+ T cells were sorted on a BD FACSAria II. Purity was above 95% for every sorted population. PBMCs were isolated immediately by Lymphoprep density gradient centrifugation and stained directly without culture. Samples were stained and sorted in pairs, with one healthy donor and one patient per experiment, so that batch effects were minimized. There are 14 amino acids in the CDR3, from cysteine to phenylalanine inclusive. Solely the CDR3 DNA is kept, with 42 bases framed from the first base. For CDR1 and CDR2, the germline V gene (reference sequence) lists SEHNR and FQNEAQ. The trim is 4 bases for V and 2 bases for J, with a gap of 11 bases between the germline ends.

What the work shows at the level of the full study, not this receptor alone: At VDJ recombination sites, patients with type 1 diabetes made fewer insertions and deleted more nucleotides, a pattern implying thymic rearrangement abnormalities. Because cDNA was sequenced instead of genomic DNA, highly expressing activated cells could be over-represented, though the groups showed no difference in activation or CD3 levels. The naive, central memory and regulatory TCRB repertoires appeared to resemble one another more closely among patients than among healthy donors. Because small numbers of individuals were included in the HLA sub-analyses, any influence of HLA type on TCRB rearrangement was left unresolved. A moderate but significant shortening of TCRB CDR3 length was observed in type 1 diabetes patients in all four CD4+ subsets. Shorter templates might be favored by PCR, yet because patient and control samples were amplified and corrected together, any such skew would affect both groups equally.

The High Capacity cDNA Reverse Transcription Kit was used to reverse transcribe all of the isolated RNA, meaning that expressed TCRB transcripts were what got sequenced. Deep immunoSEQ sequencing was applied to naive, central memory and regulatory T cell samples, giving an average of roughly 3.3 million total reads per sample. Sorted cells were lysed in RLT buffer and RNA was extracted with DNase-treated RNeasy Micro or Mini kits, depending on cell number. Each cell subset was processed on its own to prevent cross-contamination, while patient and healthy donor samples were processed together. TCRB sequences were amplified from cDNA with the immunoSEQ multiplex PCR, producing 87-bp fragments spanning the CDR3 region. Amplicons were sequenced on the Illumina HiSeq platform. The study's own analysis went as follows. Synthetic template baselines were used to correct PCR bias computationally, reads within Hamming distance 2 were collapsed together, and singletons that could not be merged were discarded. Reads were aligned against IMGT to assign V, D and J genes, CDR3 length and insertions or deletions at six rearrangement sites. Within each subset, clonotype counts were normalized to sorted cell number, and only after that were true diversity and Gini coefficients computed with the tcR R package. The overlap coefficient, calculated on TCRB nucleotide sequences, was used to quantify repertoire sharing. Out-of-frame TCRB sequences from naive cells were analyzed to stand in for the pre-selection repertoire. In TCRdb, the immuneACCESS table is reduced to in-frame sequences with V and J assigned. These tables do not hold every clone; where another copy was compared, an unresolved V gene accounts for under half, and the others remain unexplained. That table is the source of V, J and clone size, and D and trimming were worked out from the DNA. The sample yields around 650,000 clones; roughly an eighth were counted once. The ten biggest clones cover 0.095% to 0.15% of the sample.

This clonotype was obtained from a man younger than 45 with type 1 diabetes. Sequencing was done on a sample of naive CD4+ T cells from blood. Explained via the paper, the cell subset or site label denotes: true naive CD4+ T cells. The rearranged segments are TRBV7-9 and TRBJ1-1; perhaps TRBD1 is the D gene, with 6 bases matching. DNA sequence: TGTGCCAGCAGCTCCGACGGGGGCAACACTGAAGCTTTCTTT. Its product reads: CASSSDGGNTEAFF.